These 31 T cell receptor beta chains share one sample of origin, sequenced in a study of blood T cell repertoires in COVID-19. Method: immunoSEQ multiplex PCR; TCRdb's copy keeps in-frame clones and lacks some. Here the sample spans under 500,000 clones, 70% to 90% being singletons. Sequenced material: PBMCs or T cells enriched from blood (not recorded which). These receptors originate from a woman aged 18-30 years with acute COVID-19.

The genes are TRBV7-6 and TRBJ2-7, with 8 bases aligning to TRBD1. CDR3 size: 14 residues. V lost 5 bases and J lost 2; bases outside the gene matches: 5. Per germline, CDR1 SGHVS and CDR2 FNYEAQ. The DNA of the CDR3 is TGTGCCAGCAGCCCCGGGACAGGAGCCTACGAGCAGTACTTC. The encoded protein is CASSPGTGAYEQYF.

This clone was seen once. J is TRBJ1-2 and V is TRBV6-5, with 7 bases fitting TRBD1. V lost 6 bases and J lost 4; bases outside the gene matches: 8. Germline lookup yields CDR1 MNHEY and CDR2 SVGAGI. The CDR3 has 14 residues. The CDR3 DNA reads as TGTGCCAGCAGACAGGGACAGCAACTCTATGGCTACACCTTC. This sequence encodes CASRQGQQLYGYTF.

The chain has TRBV24-1 and TRBJ2-1; 12 bases line up with TRBD2. The CDR3 loop spans 19 amino acids. V lost 4 bases, J lost 1 base, and 10 bases stayed unmatched. Germline-derived CDR1 and CDR2 are KGHDR and SFDVKD. Here the CDR3 DNA reads TGTGCCACCAGTGAGCCCACTAGCGGGAGGTCCACTTCCTACAATGAGCAGTTCTTC. It translates to CATSEPTSGRSTSYNEQFF.

The rearrangement links TRBV18 to TRBJ2-7, with D tentatively TRBD1 (6 bases). V lost 2 bases and J lost 0, with 11 bases in between. The CDR3 is made up of 15 amino acids. Germline CDR1 is KGHSH and CDR2 is LQKENI. The CDR3 DNA sequence: TGTGCCAGCTCACCAGGCACAGGGAGCTCCTACGAGCAGTACTTC. It codes for CASSPGTGSSYEQYF.

This rearrangement joins TRBV27 to TRBJ1-1; 8 nucleotides agree with TRBD1. Trimming cost V 8 bases and J 3 bases; bases outside gene matches: 2. This CDR3 comprises 12 residues. Looked up from germline, CDR1 is MNHEY and CDR2 is SMNVEV (reference sequence). CDR3 sequence reads: CASWTGYTEAFF. As DNA, the CDR3 is TGTGCCAGCTGGACAGGGTACACTGAAGCTTTCTTT.

V gene TRBV19 combines with J gene TRBJ2-3; 8 bases match TRBD2. From germline, CDR1 is LNHDA and CDR2 SQIVND (reference sequence). The V and J ends lost 1 base and 0 bases, in that order; junction bases with no gene match: 3. CDR3 length: 16 amino acids. This chain's CDR3 is CASSIGAGGSTDTQYF. The CDR3 region has the DNA TGTGCCAGTAGTATAGGGGCGGGGGGCAGCACAGATACGCAGTATTTT.

The chain joins TRBV27 to TRBJ2-3; no firm D call. This CDR3 region has 12 residues. V dropped 3 bases and J dropped 6 bases, with 7 bases sitting between them. From germline, CDR1 is MNHEY and CDR2 SMNVEV (reference sequence). CDR3 in amino acids: CASSLRQDTQYF. The CDR3 nucleotides are TGTGCCAGCAGTTTGCGGCAGGATACGCAGTATTTT.

This clone was seen a single time. This chain's CDR3 is CASSLGTGLGYYGYTF. The CDR3 bases are TGTGCCAGCAGCTTAGGGACAGGGTTAGGGTACTATGGCTACACCTTC. The chain has TRBV7-8 and TRBJ1-2; 8 positions agree with TRBD1. Per germline, CDR1 SGHVS and CDR2 FQNEAQ. This CDR3 contains 16 residues. With 1 base clipped from V and 3 bases from J, the junction kept 7 bases outside the gene matches. Looking up the rest from reference TRBV7-8 and TRBJ1-2 gives the full variable domain: GAGVSQSPRYKVAKRGQDVALRCDPISGHVSLFWYQQALGQGPEFLTYFQNEAQLDKSGLPSDRFFAERPEGSVSTLKIQRTQQEDSAVYLCASSLGTGLGYYGYTFGSGTRLTVV.

The chain recombines TRBV19 with TRBJ2-7, with a tentative D call TRBD2 (5 bases). Germline CDR1 and CDR2: LNHDA and SQIVND (reference sequence). This CDR3 spans 14 amino acids. Between the trimmed V and J ends, which lost 4 bases and 2 bases, there was a span of 12 bases. The chain's CDR3 is CASSNGQTTYEQYF. The DNA for the CDR3 is TGTGCCAGTAGTAACGGCCAGACTACCTACGAGCAGTACTTC.

The CDR3 here is CASSSQGGSNQPQHF. The CDR3 DNA sequence: TGTGCCAGTTCGTCGCAGGGCGGAAGCAATCAGCCCCAGCATTTT. This chain connects TRBV18 to TRBJ1-5; tentative D call: TRBD1 (5 bases). Germline-derived CDR1 and CDR2 are KGHSH and LQKENI. Trimming cost V 9 bases and J 1 base, with 16 bases left between them. The CDR3 sequence is 15 residues long.

The genes are TRBV7-9 and TRBJ2-1, with 9 bases that match TRBD2. Germline V lookup: CDR1 SEHNR, CDR2 FQNEAQ (reference sequence). V shed 0 bases, J shed 5 bases, and the junction held 2 bases outside the gene matches. The CDR3 contains 15 residues. The CDR3 coding sequence is TGTGCCAGCAGCTTAGCTCCTAGCGGGGACAATGAGCAGTTCTTC. Translated, it gives CASSLAPSGDNEQFF.

The rearrangement links TRBV10-3 to TRBJ2-7; 11 nucleotides line up with TRBD2. The CDR3 spans 14 residues. J lost 3 bases, V lost 4 bases, and 2 bases had no gene match. Germline CDR1 and CDR2: ENHRY and SYGVKD. The DNA of the CDR3 is TGTGCCATCAGTGCGACTAGCGGGGTCTACGAGCAGTACTTC. It is translated as CAISATSGVYEQYF.

On this clone: One end of the junction fails to match germline, which may point to a read error. V is TRBV5-4 and J is TRBJ2-5, with 7 positions matching TRBD2. Germline V gene sequence: CDR1 SGHNT, CDR2 YYREEE (reference sequence). The CDR3 has 15 residues. CDR3 bases: TGTGCCAGCAGCTGGGGGGGAAGTTACCAAGAAACCCAGTACTTC. Translated: CASSWGGSYQETQYF.

The chain couples TRBV11-2 to TRBJ2-7, with 8 bases that match TRBD1. V lost 2 bases to trimming and J lost 4 bases; unmatched junction nucleotides: 4. The length of the CDR3 is 14 residues. Germline CDR1 reads SGHAT; CDR2 reads FQNNGV. The CDR3 bases are TGTGCCAGCAGCTTACAGGGGGCATTGTACGAGCAGTACTTC. Protein product: CASSLQGALYEQYF.

This chain uses TRBV3-1 (or the pseudogene TRBV3-2) with TRBJ2-1; D not certain. V was trimmed by 0 bases and J by 9 bases, leaving 15 bases between them. This CDR3 has 15 amino acids. Germline V gives CDR1 LGHDT, CDR2 YNNKEL (reference sequence). The CDR3 region is CASSQDNHGSSEQFF. CDR3 nucleotide sequence: TGTGCCAGCAGCCAAGATAACCACGGGTCGAGTGAGCAGTTCTTC.

The gene calls are TRBV18 and TRBJ1-6; possible D gene TRBD1, 5 bases. Trimming removed 3 bases from V and 9 bases from J, with 18 bases in between. The CDR3 has 16 amino acids. Germline lookup yields CDR1 KGHSH and CDR2 LQKENI. The CDR3 bases are TGTGCCAGCTCACCTGTGCGGGGGGGACTAATTTCACCCCTCCACTTT. This sequence encodes CASSPVRGGLISPLHF.

The chain joins TRBV27 to TRBJ2-7; 9 bases are a match to TRBD1. J gave up 4 bases and V 2 bases, and 9 bases lay outside the gene matches. The CDR3 loop spans 16 amino acids. Germline CDR1 MNHEY, CDR2 SMNVEV (reference sequence). The CDR3 DNA reads as TGTGCCAGCAGTTTAATACAGGGGGCTGGGAGGTACGAGCAGTACTTC. This sequence encodes CASSLIQGAGRYEQYF.

The rearrangement joins TRBV27 to TRBJ2-1, with D tentatively TRBD1 (6 bases). Germline V lookup: CDR1 MNHEY, CDR2 SMNVEV (reference sequence). The CDR3 is 15 amino acids. With 6 bases removed from V and 2 bases from J, the gap between germline ends came to 14 bases. CDR3 coding DNA: TGTGCCAGCAGCCCTGACAGGAATACCTACAATGAGCAGTTCTTC. Translation gives CASSPDRNTYNEQFF.

V is TRBV4-3 and J is TRBJ1-1; D perhaps matches TRBD1 (6 bases). The germline V gene encodes CDR1 LGHNA and CDR2 YSLEER. The V gene lost 0 bases and the J gene lost 5 bases, with 13 bases spanning the gap. This CDR3 has 15 amino acids. The CDR3 is CASSQDRQEKTEAFF. The CDR3 nucleotides read TGCGCCAGCAGCCAAGATCGACAGGAGAAGACTGAAGCTTTCTTT.

V usage is TRBV18 and J usage is TRBJ2-1, with 13 bases fitting TRBD2. Trimming took 5 bases from V and 5 from J; bases not matched to a gene: 3. The CDR3 totals 15 residues. Germline CDR1 KGHSH, CDR2 LQKENI. This CDR3 is CASSTGLAGNNEQFF. CDR3 bases: TGTGCCAGCTCAACGGGACTAGCGGGAAACAATGAGCAGTTCTTC.

The rearrangement joins TRBV28 to TRBJ1-5, with 9 nucleotides matching TRBD1. The CDR3 runs to 13 residues. Germline V CDR1 and CDR2: MDHEN, SYDVKM. With 8 bases clipped from V and 7 bases from J, the junction kept 6 bases outside the gene matches. The CDR3 DNA sequence: TGTGCCAGCCTACAGGGGGCAGGGCAGCCCCAGCATTTT. Its translation is CASLQGAGQPQHF.

This chain connects TRBV18 to TRBJ1-1, with a weak D call TRBD1 (6 bases). Germline CDR1 reads KGHSH; CDR2 reads LQKENI. This CDR3 comprises 14 residues. The V end was cut by 0 bases, the J end by 6 bases, with 11 bases between. The CDR3 nucleotides read TGTGCCAGCTCACCACCGGGGGGGGCTGCTGAAGCTTTCTTT. This sequence encodes CASSPPGGAAEAFF.

This chain uses TRBV6-6 with TRBJ2-7; a weak D match, TRBD2 (5 bases). Deletions cut 6 bases from V and 6 bases from J, with 15 bases between. The CDR3 spans 13 residues. Germline CDR1 reads MNHNY; CDR2 reads SVGAGI (reference sequence). Here the CDR3 reads CASSRGPTGEQYF. The CDR3 DNA is TGTGCCAGCAGCCGCGGGCCTACGGGCGAGCAGTACTTC.

The rearrangement links TRBV3-1 (or the pseudogene TRBV3-2) to TRBJ1-1; weak D call: TRBD1 (6 bases). Germline CDR1 and CDR2: LGHDT and YNNKEL (reference sequence). The CDR3 length is 15 residues. Trimming shortened V by 1 base and J by 1 base, and 10 bases separated the two germline ends. The CDR3 sequence is CASSQVQGGNTEAFF. CDR3 in DNA: TGTGCCAGCAGCCAAGTACAGGGTGGGAACACTGAAGCTTTCTTT.

V and J are TRBV9 and TRBJ1-2; possible D gene TRBD1, 5 bases. Germline values: CDR1 SGDLS, CDR2 YYNGEE. The CDR3 length is 21 residues. Deletions cut 2 bases from V and 4 bases from J, with 33 bases between. The CDR3 bases are TGTGCCAGCAGCGTTGGGGGTCCCCTTACCGGGACGCCCGGCGGGGGCTATGGCTACACCTTC. It is translated as CASSVGGPLTGTPGGGYGYTF.

The chain is built from TRBV19 and TRBJ2-7, with 8 positions matching TRBD1. The CDR3 totals 17 residues. Germline loops: CDR1 LNHDA, CDR2 SQIVND (reference sequence). The junction had 12 bases not matched to a gene; V was cut back by 3 bases and J by 2 bases. CDR3 nucleotide sequence: TGTGCCAGTAGTATTCTTTATCGACAGGGGTCTACCTACGAGCAGTACTTC. Protein product: CASSILYRQGSTYEQYF. The full variable domain, its missing parts supplied by reference TRBV19 and TRBJ2-7, is DGGITQSPKYLFRKEGQNVTLSCEQNLNHDAMYWYRQDPGQGLRLIYYSQIVNDFQKGDIAEGYSVSREKKESFPLTVTSAQKNPTAFYLCASSILYRQGSTYEQYFGPGTRLTVT.

The gene calls are TRBV9 and TRBJ2-1; TRBD2 matches 13 bases. Germline trimming cut 4 bases from V and 9 bases from J; bases unmatched to any gene: 7. Germline values: CDR1 SGDLS, CDR2 YYNGEE. The CDR3 loop spans 15 amino acids. The CDR3 DNA reads as TGTGCCAGCAGCACTAGCGGGAGGGCGGGGGGTGAGCAGTTCTTC. Encoded protein: CASSTSGRAGGEQFF. Drawing the rest from reference TRBV9 and TRBJ2-1, the complete variable domain is DSGVTQTPKHLITATGQRVTLRCSPRSGDLSVYWYQQSLDQGLQFLIQYYNGEERAKGNILERFSAQQFPDLHSELNLSSLELGDSALYFCASSTSGRAGGEQFFGPGTRLTVL.

This sequence joins TRBV9 and TRBJ1-1; no clear D gene. The CDR3 loop spans 13 amino acids. Per germline, CDR1 SGDLS and CDR2 YYNGEE. Between the trimmed V and J ends, which lost 4 bases and 6 bases, there was a span of 13 bases. This chain's CDR3 is CASSPRRVAEAFF. CDR3 nucleotides: TGTGCCAGCAGCCCCCGCCGGGTGGCTGAAGCTTTCTTT.

The chain recombines TRBV27 with TRBJ1-2; tentative D call: TRBD1 (5 bases). This CDR3 has 14 amino acids. Trimming shortened V by 5 bases and J by 8 bases, and 18 bases separated the two germline ends. Germline CDR1 MNHEY, CDR2 SMNVEV (reference sequence). The CDR3: CASSPRQSLGGYTF. The DNA for the CDR3 is TGTGCCAGCAGTCCTCGACAGTCTCTAGGGGGCTACACCTTC.

This clone was detected only once. V gene TRBV5-1 combines with J gene TRBJ2-1; 10 bases fit TRBD2. The CDR3 sequence is 16 residues long. V shed 3 bases, J shed 2 bases, and the junction held 5 bases outside the gene matches. Germline V CDR1 and CDR2: SGHRS, YFSETQ. CDR3 bases: TGCGCCAGCAGCTACCGGACTAGCGGAACCTACAATGAGCAGTTCTTC. This gives the protein CASSYRTSGTYNEQFF.

Worth noting for this clone: This specimen includes other DNA sequences encoding the same CDR3. The J gene is TRBJ2-7, the V gene TRBV5-1, with 9 bases that match TRBD1. Germline lookup yields CDR1 SGHRS and CDR2 YFSETQ. CDR3 length equals 14 residues. Unmatched junction bases numbered 5, after V lost 3 bases and J lost 4 bases. CDR3 in DNA: TGCGCCAGCAGCTCAACAGGGGGCGCGTACGAGCAGTACTTC. Translation gives CASSSTGGAYEQYF.